The 19 T cell receptor beta chains below come from one sample, sequenced in a study of cytomegalovirus exposure and HLA in healthy donors. Generated by immunoSEQ multiplex PCR, the TCRdb table keeps only in-frame clones and is missing some. The sample yields 200,000 or so clones, around 90% seen once. Material: PBMCs. The source is a woman in her late teens or twenties in good health and CMV-seronegative.

This chain connects TRBV28 to TRBJ1-5; D is uncertain. From germline, CDR1 is MDHEN and CDR2 SYDVKM. The V gene lost 5 bases and the J gene lost 0 bases, with 8 bases spanning the gap. The CDR3 loop spans 14 amino acids. The CDR3 reads CASSEQFSNQPQHF. The CDR3 nucleotides are TGTGCCAGCAGTGAACAGTTTAGCAATCAGCCCCAGCATTTT.

This clone was counted once. The chain carries TRBV5-6 and TRBJ2-5; 9 positions match TRBD1. CDR1 and CDR2 from the germline V gene are SGHDT and YYEEEE. CDR3 length: 16 residues. Trimming took 4 bases from V and 5 from J; bases not matched to a gene: 12. The DNA for the CDR3 is TGTGCCAGCAGCACCCTAACGGGACAGGGCGTGGAGACCCAGTACTTC. This gives the protein CASSTLTGQGVETQYF.

The table lists this clone with a count of one. V gene TRBV12-5 combines with J gene TRBJ2-1; 9 nucleotides agree with TRBD1. The V segment lost 5 bases and the J segment 3 bases; nucleotides outside the gene matches: 2. Germline CDR1 is LGHNT and CDR2 is FRNRAP. The CDR3 sequence is 14 residues long. CDR3 sequence (DNA): TGTGCTAGTGGTCCGACAGGGGGCTACAATGAGCAGTTCTTC. Its protein product is CASGPTGGYNEQFF.

The CDR3 nucleotides read TGTGCTAGTGGAACCCCGGGACTAGCGGGAGAGGCCGGGGAGCTGTTTTTT. This sequence encodes CASGTPGLAGEAGELFF. The gene calls are TRBV12-5 and TRBJ2-2; TRBD2 matches at 14 bases. The V gene end was trimmed by 6 bases and the J gene end by 6 bases; junction bases not matched to a gene: 9. Looked up from germline, CDR1 is LGHNT and CDR2 is FRNRAP. CDR3 length: 17 amino acids.

In this sample, this clone turned up a few times. The gene calls are TRBV4-1 and TRBJ2-3; 8 bases map to TRBD1. Germline CDR1 is MGHRA and CDR2 is YSYEKL. J lost 3 bases, V lost 5 bases, and 10 bases had no gene match. The CDR3 contains 16 residues. The CDR3 nucleotides are TGCGCCAGCAGCAAGTCGACAGGGGTTATTACAGATACGCAGTATTTT. Encoded protein: CASSKSTGVITDTQYF.

The J gene is TRBJ2-7, the V gene TRBV6-5; D gene uncertain. Looked up from germline, CDR1 is MNHEY and CDR2 is SVGAGI. The CDR3 is 10 residues long. V was shortened by 8 bases and J by 4 bases, with 6 bases between the two germline ends. DNA of the CDR3: TGTGCCAGCTTACATTACGAGCAGTACTTC. Its translation: CASLHYEQYF.

This chain uses TRBV15 with TRBJ2-1; TRBD2 aligns across 8 bases. Per germline, CDR1 LNHNV and CDR2 YYDKDF (reference sequence). This CDR3 has 14 amino acids. Trimming cost V 8 bases and J 2 bases; bases outside gene matches: 5. As DNA, the CDR3 is TGTGCCACCGCCTCCGGGGGGGCCTACAATGAGCAGTTCTTC. Encoded protein: CATASGGAYNEQFF.

This chain joins TRBV9 and TRBJ2-1; 13 nucleotides line up with TRBD2. V gave up 4 bases and J gave up 6 bases; unmatched junction bases: 10. Germline V gene lookup returns CDR1 SGDLS and CDR2 YYNGEE. This CDR3 is 17 amino acids long. The CDR3 reads CASSTGLAGVLGNEQFF. The CDR3, as DNA: TGTGCCAGCAGCACCGGACTAGCGGGAGTGTTGGGCAATGAGCAGTTCTTC. The variable domain in full, with the rest retrieved from reference TRBV9 and TRBJ2-1, is DSGVTQTPKHLITATGQRVTLRCSPRSGDLSVYWYQQSLDQGLQFLIQYYNGEERAKGNILERFSAQQFPDLHSELNLSSLELGDSALYFCASSTGLAGVLGNEQFFGPGTRLTVL.

The chain couples TRBV5-1 to TRBJ2-7; D might be TRBD1 (5 bases). The CDR3 has 13 residues. Germline-derived CDR1 and CDR2 are SGHRS and YFSETQ. V was pared by 2 bases and J by 3 bases, with 9 bases between. CDR3 loop: CASSFAQGYEQYF. CDR3 DNA sequence: TGCGCCAGCAGCTTCGCCCAGGGCTACGAGCAGTACTTC.

V gene TRBV21-1 combines with J gene TRBJ2-7; no DNA check was done on the table's D call, TRBD2. TRBV21-1 is classified as a pseudogene. The CDR3 extends over 10 amino acids. Here the CDR3 reads CASIWSEQYF. The CDR3 nucleotides read TGTGCCAGCATTTGGAGCGAGCAGTACTTC.

This rearrangement joins TRBV4-1 to TRBJ1-1; D ambiguous. The germline gives CDR1 MGHRA, CDR2 YSYEKL. The V gene lost 1 base and the J gene lost 7 bases, with 13 bases spanning the gap. CDR3 size: 14 residues. The CDR3 nucleotides are TGCGCCAGCAGCCAAGCCGAGGAGGAAGGTGAAGCTTTCTTT. Its protein product is CASSQAEEEGEAFF.

This chain joins TRBV4-2 and TRBJ1-4; perhaps TRBD1 as D (6 bases). This CDR3 comprises 18 residues. V lost 4 bases and J 0 bases, leaving 18 bases between the germline ends. Germline CDR1 reads LGHNA; CDR2 reads YNFKEQ. The CDR3 coding sequence is TGTGCCAGCAGCCGACAGGCGGCCGCAATTGCAACTAATGAAAAACTGTTTTTT. Translation gives CASSRQAAAIATNEKLFF.

V and J are TRBV5-1 and TRBJ2-6; unclear D gene. This CDR3 region has 14 residues. Germline V lookup: CDR1 SGHRS, CDR2 YFSETQ. V lost 6 bases and J 0 bases, leaving 7 bases between the germline ends. The CDR3 bases are TGCGCCAGCAAGCCGGTCTCTGGGGCCAACGTCCTGACTTTC. Encoded protein: CASKPVSGANVLTF.

The genes are TRBV14 and TRBJ2-7, with unresolved D. V lost 4 bases and J 0 bases, leaving 7 bases between the germline ends. Germline V gene sequence: CDR1 SGHDN, CDR2 FVKESK. The CDR3 totals 13 residues. The CDR3 reads CASSPTTSYEQYF. The CDR3 DNA follows: TGTGCCAGCAGCCCTACTACCTCCTACGAGCAGTACTTC.

This clone was observed a few times. The chain carries TRBV7-9 and TRBJ1-1; D unclear. Trimming left V 5 bases short and J 1 base short, with 11 bases between. Germline-derived CDR1 and CDR2 are SEHNR and FQNEAQ (reference sequence). This CDR3 contains 14 residues. As DNA, the CDR3 is TGTGCCAGCAGCGTTAAGAACGGGAACACTGAAGCTTTCTTT. Translated, it gives CASSVKNGNTEAFF.

The chain is built from TRBV27 and TRBJ2-1; 12 bases fit TRBD2. The germline gives CDR1 MNHEY, CDR2 SMNVEV (reference sequence). The V segment lost 6 bases and the J segment 4 bases; nucleotides outside the gene matches: 13. The CDR3 has 18 amino acids. The CDR3 bases are TGTGCCAGCAGAAGACTAGCGGGAGAAGGCGGTGGTTACAATGAGCAGTTCTTC. This codes for CASRRLAGEGGGYNEQFF.

The chain joins TRBV9 to TRBJ2-3; 10 bases agree with TRBD2. Trimming at V came to 0 bases and at J to 0 bases, leaving 4 bases not matched to a gene. CDR3 length: 17 residues. Germline V gene sequence: CDR1 SGDLS, CDR2 YYNGEE. The CDR3 DNA reads TGTGCCAGCAGCGTAGGTAAGACTAGCGGGAGCACAGATACGCAGTATTTT. Encoded protein: CASSVGKTSGSTDTQYF.

This clone was recorded a few times. The CDR3 loop is CASSLLAPNLNEQFF. CDR3 coding DNA: TGTGCCAGCAGCCTCCTAGCACCAAACCTCAATGAGCAGTTCTTC. The V call is TRBV7-9, the J call TRBJ2-1; a possible D gene is TRBD2 (5 bases). The V gene lost 5 bases and the J gene lost 6 bases, with 17 bases spanning the gap. Germline values: CDR1 SEHNR, CDR2 FQNEAQ (reference sequence). The CDR3 extends over 15 amino acids.

The rearrangement links TRBV6-6 to TRBJ1-5; 9 bases are shared with TRBD1. Looked up from germline, CDR1 is MNHNY and CDR2 is SVGAGI (reference sequence). The CDR3 totals 15 residues. V dropped 6 bases and J dropped 3; count of bases not matched to a gene: 6. CDR3 sequence reads: CASRTRTGDNQPQHF. CDR3 DNA: TGTGCCAGCAGAACGAGGACAGGGGACAATCAGCCCCAGCATTTT.